Presented here are 7 T cell receptor beta chains from one specimen sequenced in a study of blood T cell repertoires in COVID-19 (dated by TCRdb to the early 2020s). Library construction relied on the immunoSEQ multiplex PCR assay. In TCRdb, the immuneACCESS table is reduced to in-frame sequences with V and J assigned. These tables do not hold every clone; where another copy was compared, an unresolved V gene accounts for under half, and the others remain unexplained. The sample yields over 100,000 clones; over 65% were counted once. Less than 5% of the sample lies in the top ten. Sequenced: peripheral blood. The receptors derive from a human donor in a cohort sampled during active COVID-19.

The chain couples TRBV7-8 to TRBJ2-1; 9 positions agree with TRBD1. CDR1 and CDR2 (germline): SGHVS, FQNEAQ. Trimming cost V 0 bases and J 4 bases; bases outside gene matches: 10. CDR3 length equals 18 residues. The CDR3 is CASSLALSGQGFYNEQFF. CDR3 nucleotides: TGTGCCAGCAGCTTAGCTCTCTCAGGACAGGGGTTTTACAATGAGCAGTTCTTC.

As to this clone: Germline is not matched at one junction end, which may reflect a read error. The V call is TRBV7-8, the J call TRBJ2-1; D is unresolved. The germline V gene encodes CDR1 SGHVS and CDR2 FQNEAQ. The CDR3 length is 12 residues. CDR3 amino acids: CASSLDYDEQFF. CDR3 DNA sequence: TGTGCCAGCAGCTTAGACTACGATGAGCAGTTCTTC.

This rearrangement joins TRBV9 to TRBJ1-1, with 9 bases aligning to TRBD1. With V trimmed by 3 bases and J by 1 base, 16 bases remained unmatched. CDR3 length equals 19 residues. Germline lookup yields CDR1 SGDLS and CDR2 YYNGEE. This chain's CDR3 is CASSGRPGQGVVGNTEAFF. In nucleotides, the CDR3 is TGTGCCAGCAGCGGCCGACCGGGACAGGGAGTGGTGGGGAACACTGAAGCTTTCTTT.

This chain links TRBV7-2 with TRBJ2-7; TRBD1 aligns across 11 bases. The CDR3 extends over 15 amino acids. Germline V lookup: CDR1 SGHTA, CDR2 FQGNSA. V trimming: 3 bases; J trimming: 2 bases; junction bases outside the gene matches: 3. Here the CDR3 DNA reads TGTGCCAGCAGCTTTGCGGGACAGGGGGCCTACGAGCAGTACTTC. Translation gives CASSFAGQGAYEQYF.

As to this clone: At one end, the junction sequence differs from germline, possibly due to a read error. J is TRBJ1-4 and V is TRBV15; weak D call: TRBD1 (6 bases). Germline V CDR1 and CDR2: LNHNV, YYDKDF (reference sequence). The CDR3 runs 14 residues. As DNA, the CDR3 is TGTGCCACCAGCAGAGATCCCACCAACAGGGTTTTAAGGTTT. Translated: CATSRDPTNRVLRF.

The chain combines TRBV5-1 with TRBJ1-4, with 8 bases aligning to TRBD1. The germline V gene has CDR1 SGHRS and CDR2 YFSETQ. With 5 bases clipped from V and 6 bases from J, the junction kept 6 bases outside the gene matches. CDR3 length: 14 residues. As DNA, the CDR3 is TGCGCCAGCAGACAGGGGGTAGTCGATGAAAAACTGTTTTTT. It is translated as CASRQGVVDEKLFF.

This clone has just one count. The chain employs TRBV19 and TRBJ1-4; no definite D call. V gave up 5 bases and J gave up 1 base, with 14 bases separating them. The CDR3 extends over 16 amino acids. The germline V gene has CDR1 LNHDA and CDR2 SQIVND (reference sequence). CDR3 region: CASSAQAAGTNEKLFF. DNA for the CDR3: TGTGCCAGTAGTGCCCAGGCAGCTGGAACTAATGAAAAACTGTTTTTT.